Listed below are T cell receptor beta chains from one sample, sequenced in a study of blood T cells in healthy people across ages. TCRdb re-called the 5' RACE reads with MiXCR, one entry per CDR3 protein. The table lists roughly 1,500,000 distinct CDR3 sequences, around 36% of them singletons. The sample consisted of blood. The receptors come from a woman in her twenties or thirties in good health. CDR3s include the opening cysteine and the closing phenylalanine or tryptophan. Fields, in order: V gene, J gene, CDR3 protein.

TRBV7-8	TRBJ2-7	CASSSGLAGEEATYEQYF
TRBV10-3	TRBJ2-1	CAISSPSGGTSSYNEQFF
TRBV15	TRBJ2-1	CATSQYSYNEQFF
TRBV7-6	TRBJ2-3	CASSSQASPTDTQYF
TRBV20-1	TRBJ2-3	CSARSTSGSPDTQYF
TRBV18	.	CASSPPSVDEQYF
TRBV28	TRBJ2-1	CASSFEERSYNEQFF
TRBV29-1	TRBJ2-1	CSVDGLAGGPHGQFF
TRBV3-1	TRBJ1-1	CASSPQPGQGKTEAFF
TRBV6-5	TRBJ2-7	CASSYLGGGYEQYF
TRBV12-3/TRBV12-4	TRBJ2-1	CASSLWLGPYNEQFF
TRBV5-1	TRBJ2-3	CASRALEDGTDTQYF
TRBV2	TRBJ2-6	CASILNSGANVLTF
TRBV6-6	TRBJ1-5	CASSGQAPNQPQHF
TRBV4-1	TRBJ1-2	CASSQRWTAYGCTF
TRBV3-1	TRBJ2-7	CASSPPGRRWEQYF
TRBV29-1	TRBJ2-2	CSVESGGGNTGELFF